This passage covers 16 T cell receptor beta chains from one sample sequenced in a study of T cells in Graves' hyperthyroidism and ophthalmopathy. Regions amplified from RNA transcripts were the TCR beta CDR3 regions. A first-round RT-PCR of the TCR CDR3 used the HTBI primer set. TCRdb used MiXCR to reprocess the multiplex PCR reads, holding one entry per CDR3 protein. The data contain approximately 420,000 distinct CDR3 sequences, 12% to 15% of them singletons. Material: blood. These receptors were taken from a woman aged 18-29 years with Graves' hyperthyroidism.

In DNA form, the CDR3 reads TGCGCCAGCAGTGAGGGTCCTAGCGGGAGCTTGGAGACCCAGTACTTC. Translating it yields CASSEGPSGSLETQYF. The chain links TRBV10-1 to TRBJ2-5, with 10 positions matching TRBD2. Germline-derived CDR1 and CDR2 are WNHNN and SYGVQD (reference sequence). Trimming removed 2 bases from V and 5 bases from J; junction bases left unmatched: 8. The CDR3 is 16 amino acids.

This clonotype was seen at least ten times. The rearrangement links TRBV27 to TRBJ2-1, with TRBD2 matching over 7 bases. Germline V gene sequence: CDR1 MNHEY, CDR2 SMNVEV (reference sequence). The CDR3 covers 15 residues. After removal of 8 bases from V and 1 base from J, the junction contained 8 bases not matched to a gene. Written as DNA, the CDR3 is TGTGCCAGCCGAGGGGAGCGGGGTTCCTACAATGAGCAGTTCTTC. This translates into CASRGERGSYNEQFF.

This clonotype has just a few counts. The rearrangement uses TRBV10-2 and TRBJ2-7, with D unclear. The CDR3 is 11 residues long. With 4 bases removed from V and 4 bases from J, the gap between germline ends came to 5 bases. CDR1 and CDR2 from the germline V gene are WSHSY and SAAADI. The CDR3 sequence is CASSVGYEQYF. The DNA for the CDR3 is TGCGCCAGCAGTGTAGGGTACGAGCAGTACTTC.

In this sample, this clonotype turned up many times. The gene calls are TRBV6-1 and TRBJ1-4; a possible D gene is TRBD1 (6 bases). V was clipped by 6 bases and J by 8 bases, with 16 bases between them. CDR1 and CDR2 (germline): MNHNS, SASEGT. This CDR3 spans 14 amino acids. The CDR3 nucleotides read TGTGCCAGCAGCGGATACAGGGTAGGCGAAAAACTGTTTTTT. Amino acid sequence: CASSGYRVGEKLFF.

This chain links TRBV28 with TRBJ1-3; 9 bases fit TRBD1. The germline V gene has CDR1 MDHEN and CDR2 SYDVKM. Germline trimming cut 3 bases from V and 4 bases from J; bases unmatched to any gene: 7. The CDR3 runs to 16 residues. The CDR3 here is CASSLIQGAAGNTIYF. CDR3 nucleotides: TGTGCCAGCAGTTTGATACAGGGGGCCGCAGGAAACACCATATATTTT. Full variable domain (missing parts from reference TRBV28 and TRBJ1-3): DVKVTQSSRYLVKRTGEKVFLECVQDMDHENMFWYRQDPGLGLRLIYFSYDVKMKEKGDIPEGYSVSREKKERFSLILESASTNQTSMYLCASSLIQGAAGNTIYFGEGSWLTVV.

This clonotype was seen ten or more times. The chain uses TRBV7-8 and TRBJ2-1; TRBD1 aligns across 9 bases. CDR1 is SGHVS, CDR2 FQNEAQ, per germline. This CDR3 has 14 amino acids. Unmatched junction bases numbered 7, after V lost 6 bases and J lost 7 bases. The CDR3 nucleotides read TGTGCCAGCAGGCAAGGACAGGGGACGAATGAGCAGTTCTTC. Translation gives CASRQGQGTNEQFF.

Many counts were recorded for this clonotype. The chain recombines TRBV28 with TRBJ2-1; unclear D gene. CDR1 is MDHEN and CDR2 is SYDVKM in the germline V gene. Trimming took off 5 bases at V and 10 bases at J, with 27 bases between the two ends. The CDR3 totals 17 residues. Here the CDR3 reads CASSLQRVRLPGGEQFF. Here the CDR3 DNA reads TGTGCCAGCAGTCTACAACGGGTCAGGTTACCAGGTGGGGAGCAGTTCTTC. The full variable domain, completed using reference TRBV28 and TRBJ2-1, is DVKVTQSSRYLVKRTGEKVFLECVQDMDHENMFWYRQDPGLGLRLIYFSYDVKMKEKGDIPEGYSVSREKKERFSLILESASTNQTSMYLCASSLQRVRLPGGEQFFGPGTRLTVL.

V and J are TRBV6-2 or TRBV6-3 and TRBJ2-7, with D unresolved. Trimming shortened V by 5 bases and J by 9 bases, and 26 bases separated the two germline ends. The CDR3 is 16 residues long. Germline CDR1 is MNHEY and CDR2 is SVGEGT. The CDR3 coding sequence is TGTGCCAGCAGTAAACTTCCGGACCTCTCAGGTTTGTTGCAGTACTTC. It codes for CASSKLPDLSGLLQYF.

This clonotype came up many times. The chain joins TRBV27 to TRBJ1-4, with a possible D match to TRBD1 (5 bases). Trimming pared 6 bases from V and 6 bases from J, leaving 14 bases between. The CDR3 is 14 amino acids. CDR1 and CDR2 (germline): MNHEY, SMNVEV (reference sequence). The CDR3 region has the DNA TGTGCCAGCAGGACCGGTTGGGGGGATGAAAAACTGTTTTTT. Encoded protein: CASRTGWGDEKLFF.

Concerning this clonotype itself: A clone one base away is much larger, so this may be a read error. The V and J genes are TRBV4-1 and TRBJ2-5; 8 nucleotides align to TRBD1. The germline CDR1 and CDR2 sequences are MGHRA and YSYEKL. The trim removed 3 bases at V and 0 bases at J, leaving 6 bases unmatched. The CDR3 spans 16 residues. In nucleotides, the CDR3 is TGCGCCAGCAGCCACCGGCACAGGGGGTACCAAGAGACCCAGTACTTC. It translates to CASSHRHRGYQETQYF.

At least ten counts were recorded for this clonotype. The V call is TRBV10-2, the J call TRBJ1-6; the D gene is possibly TRBD1 (5 bases). CDR1 is WSHSY, CDR2 SAAADI, per germline. Trimming removed 4 bases from V and 7 bases from J, with 14 bases in between. The CDR3 has 15 amino acids. CDR3 nucleotide sequence: TGCGCCAGCAGTGGTTATGGGACGGGGAATTCACCCCTCCACTTT. Translating gives CASSGYGTGNSPLHF.

The chain couples TRBV5-1 to TRBJ2-7; 8 bases align to TRBD2. J was trimmed by 5 bases and V by 6 bases; bases with no gene match: 16. CDR3 length equals 16 residues. From germline, CDR1 is SGHRS and CDR2 YFSETQ. In nucleotides, the CDR3 is TGCGCCAGCACCACTGGCCGACTAGCGAACCCCCACGAGCAGTACTTC. This encodes CASTTGRLANPHEQYF.

This clonotype was picked up a small number of times. The chain couples TRBV24-1 to TRBJ2-5; D may be TRBD2 (5 bases). Looked up from germline, CDR1 is KGHDR and CDR2 is SFDVKD. This CDR3 contains 11 residues. The ends were cut back, 5 bases at V and 5 bases at J, with 5 bases in the middle. CDR3 bases: TGTGCCACCAGTGGAGGGGAGACCCAGTACTTC. Its translation is CATSGGETQYF.

The J gene is TRBJ2-2, the V gene TRBV20-1; D is unclear. Looked up from germline, CDR1 is DFQATT and CDR2 is SNEGSKA (reference sequence). Trimming pared 6 bases from V and 2 bases from J, leaving 7 bases between. The CDR3 is 12 amino acids. CDR3 nucleotide sequence: TGCAGTGCCCCCGCTAACACCGGGGAGCTGTTTTTT. Amino acid sequence: CSAPANTGELFF.

This clonotype was detected only a few times. The chain recombines TRBV6-2 or TRBV6-3 with TRBJ2-5, with 9 positions matching TRBD2. Germline trimming cut 5 bases from V and 9 bases from J; bases unmatched to any gene: 22. Germline CDR1 reads MNHEY; CDR2 reads SVGEGT. The CDR3 extends over 18 amino acids. CDR3 in amino acids: CASSPQRRVAGAKRAQYF. CDR3 DNA sequence: TGTGCCAGCAGTCCTCAGCGGAGGGTAGCGGGAGCGAAGAGGGCCCAGTACTTC.

The rearrangement joins TRBV29-1 to TRBJ1-2, with a possible D match to TRBD1 (5 bases). Germline V CDR1 and CDR2: SQVTM, ANQGSEA. The CDR3 spans 10 residues. Trimming shortened V by 5 bases and J by 8 bases, and 9 bases separated the two germline ends. CDR3 nucleotides: TGCAGCGTTAGAAACAGGGGCTACACCTTC. Translation: CSVRNRGYTF.